The clone carrying this T cell receptor (beta chain) was counted many times. Its antigen is undetermined. The germline V gene has CDR1 LGHDT and CDR2 YNNKEL (reference sequence). CDR3 length equals 12 residues. The V gene lost 8 bases and the J gene lost 4 bases, with 11 bases spanning the gap. This sample was taken from a study of blood T cells in healthy people across ages. Study-wide findings and caveats: TCR beta diversity per million T cells fell roughly linearly with age.

The sample providers were healthy Caucasian people from Russia, aged about 6 to 90. Researchers report isolating at least 6.5 million PBMCs per sample. Per sample, no less than 5 micrograms of total RNA were extracted. Then a second PCR, running about 6 to 11 cycles, was carried out with a sample-barcoded 5' primer and a J-beta primer mix. TCRdb reanalysed the 5' RACE reads using MiXCR and keeps one entry per CDR3 protein. The table records about 1.5 million distinct CDR3 sequences, roughly 43% of them present only once. The chain carries TRBV3-1 and TRBJ2-5; D is unclear. This TCR derives from a woman under 30 in good health. The material sequenced was blood. CDR3 in DNA: TGTGCCAGCTCGCAAGCGCGAGAGACCCAGTACTTC. Its translation: CASSQARETQYF.